This TCR beta chain was sequenced in a study of T cells in Graves' hyperthyroidism and ophthalmopathy. General observations from the study: Ophthalmopathy and stable hyperthyroidism were told apart by a 13 V-J model.

The germline V and J ends were trimmed by 4 bases and 0 bases, with 6 bases remaining between them. Germline CDR1 MNHEY, CDR2 SMNVEV (reference sequence). CDR3 length: 13 amino acids. TCR beta CDR3 regions were amplified from RNA. The HTBI primer set served for first-round RT-PCR of the TCR CDR3. Each CDR3 protein gets one entry after TCRdb re-called the multiplex PCR reads with MiXCR. Counted here are 300,000 to 450,000 distinct CDR3 sequences, 15% to 18% occurring once; the ten biggest clones make up 28%. Pregnant or lactating patients were excluded, as were those with uncontrolled infection or other autoimmune disease. Thyroid ultrasound and orbital computed tomography, with clinical symptoms and serum thyroxine and TRAb, informed diagnoses. First hyperthyroidism diagnosis is when the blood sample was obtained, before any ophthalmopathy symptoms. Remarks on this clonotype: Its antigen is as yet unknown.

This receptor was identified in a woman between 18 and 30 years old with Graves' hyperthyroidism that later progressed to Graves' ophthalmopathy. The sample was blood. This chain links TRBV27 with TRBJ1-2, with D unresolved. Here the CDR3 DNA reads TGTGCCAGCAGTTCGGAATCTAACTATGGCTACACCTTC. Its protein is CASSSESNYGYTF.